This is a list of T cell receptor beta chains from one sample in a study of blood T cell repertoires in COVID-19. Sequencing used immunoSEQ multiplex PCR; TCRdb keeps in-frame clones, though not all of them. The sample contains tens of thousands of clones, roughly 90% of which appear only once. Sequencing was performed on peripheral blood. These receptors were collected from a human donor in a cohort sampled during active COVID-19. Both conserved end residues are part of each CDR3. A D gene is named only where the DNA matches it firmly. Size is omitted from some rows. Given values are once, few, many or a class for expanded clones.

CDR3 DNA	CDR3 protein	clone size	D gene	V gene	J gene
TGTGCCAGCAGACCTCAGGGAACTGGAAACACCATATATTTT	CASRPQGTGNTIYF	few	.	TRBV5-8	TRBJ1-3
TGTGCCAGCAGCCAAGATGTCCAGGGTTACACTGAAGCTTTCTTT	CASSQDVQGYTEAFF	.	.	TRBV3-1/TRBV3-2	TRBJ1-1
TGTGCCAGCAGCACCCCGGGACAGCCTTATGGCTACACCTTC	CASSTPGQPYGYTF	.	TRBD1	TRBV7-9	TRBJ1-2
TGCGCCAGCAGCCAAGGGGCCGGCCCGCCCCAGCATTTT	CASSQGAGPPQHF	few	.	TRBV4-1	TRBJ1-5
TGTGCCAGCAGCCAAGATGTTGGGACTCCACTTAATGAGCAGTTCTTC	CASSQDVGTPLNEQFF	few	.	TRBV3-1/TRBV3-2	TRBJ2-1
TGTGCCAGTAGCCGGGACAGGGGGCAAGCTTTCTTT	CASSRDRGQAFF	.	TRBD1	TRBV19	TRBJ1-1
TGTGCCAGCAGTGACAGGACTAACTATGGCTACACCTTC	CASSDRTNYGYTF	.	.	TRBV2	TRBJ1-2
TGCGCCAGCAGCTTGGGACAGGGATCGTCTGGGGCCAACGTCCTGACTTTC	CASSLGQGSSGANVLTF	.	TRBD1	TRBV5-1	TRBJ2-6
TGTGCCAGCAGCCCAGGGCGGGGGAAGAGCACTGAAGCTTTCTTT	CASSPGRGKSTEAFF	.	.	TRBV7-2	TRBJ1-1
TGTGCCAGCAGTTACCAGGGGACAGGGCTCTATGGCTACACCTTC	CASSYQGTGLYGYTF	.	TRBD1	TRBV6-2/TRBV6-3	TRBJ1-2
TGCGCCAGCAGCTTGCAGGGCAGGGGTGGCGAGACCCAGTACTTC	CASSLQGRGGETQYF	.	.	TRBV5-1	TRBJ2-5
TGTGCCAGCAGCTTGGCCGCAGATACGCAGTATTTT	CASSLAADTQYF	once	.	TRBV5-5	TRBJ2-3
TGCGCCAGCAGCTTGGATCAGGGGGCGCGGGCCCGTGGCTACACCTTC	CASSLDQGARARGYTF	.	TRBD1	TRBV5-1	TRBJ1-2
TGTGCCTCATCGGGGAGGCCCTACGAGCAGTACTTC	CASSGRPYEQYF	few	.	TRBV7-9	TRBJ2-7
TGTGCCAGCAGCCCCCCAGGTACCGGGGAGCTGTTTTTT	CASSPPGTGELFF	.	.	TRBV11-3	TRBJ2-2
TGCAGCGTGGCCGGAGTGGGGGGAAACACCGGGGAGCTGTTTTTT	CSVAGVGGNTGELFF	.	.	TRBV29-1	TRBJ2-2
TGTGCCAGCAGCCGGTGGGACTTTGAAAAACTGTTTTTT	CASSRWDFEKLFF	.	.	TRBV14	TRBJ1-4
TGTGCCAGCAGCGTAGCCCGGGGAGTTAATGAAAAACTGTTTTTT	CASSVARGVNEKLFF	.	.	TRBV9	TRBJ1-4
TGTGCCAGCAGTTTACAGGGGGCTCCCTTGAATCAGCCCCAGCATTTT	CASSLQGAPLNQPQHF	.	TRBD1	TRBV6-5	TRBJ1-5
TGTGCCAGCAGCTTAAGGCAGGGAGGTTCACCCCTCCACTTT	CASSLRQGGSPLHF	.	.	TRBV7-9	TRBJ1-6
TGTGCCAGCAGCTTCGGGCAGCGGGGCATGTACGAGCAGTACTTC	CASSFGQRGMYEQYF	.	TRBD2	TRBV5-4	TRBJ2-7
TGTGCCAGCTCACCAGGCAGGGATCAGCCCCAGCATTTT	CASSPGRDQPQHF	.	.	TRBV18	TRBJ1-5
TGTGCCAGCAGCCTACCGATGACAGGAAACTCCTACGAGCAGTACTTC	CASSLPMTGNSYEQYF	.	.	TRBV11-2	TRBJ2-7
TGCGCCAGCAGCCAAGGGTCAACAGGCCTCTCCTACGAGCAGTACTTC	CASSQGSTGLSYEQYF	.	.	TRBV4-1	TRBJ2-7
TGTGCCAGCAGTTATATCCGGCTAGGAGAGACCCAGTACTTC	CASSYIRLGETQYF	.	.	TRBV6-2/TRBV6-3	TRBJ2-5
TGTGCCGCTGGGGAACGACAGGGGTCTGAAAAACTGTTTTTT	CAAGERQGSEKLFF	.	TRBD1	TRBV27	TRBJ1-4
TGTGCCAGCAGCTTTGGGGGGTCCCAAGAGACCCAGTACTTC	CASSFGGSQETQYF	.	.	TRBV7-3	TRBJ2-5